Below, one TCR beta chain is given with its context. Its antigen is not identified. The ends were cut back, 6 bases at V and 2 bases at J, with 7 bases in the middle. The CDR3 loop spans 13 amino acids. Germline values: CDR1 MNHEY, CDR2 SMNVEV (reference sequence). Method: immunoSEQ multiplex PCR; TCRdb's copy keeps in-frame clones and lacks some. The repertoire includes roughly 2.1 million clones, about 92% of them detected once, and under 2% sits in the top ten. As defined, naive CD8 cells were CD45RO-negative and positively selected for CCR7, with terminally differentiated effector memory CD45RA+ cells excluded. The sample comes from a study of shared clonotypes between healthy human individuals. Study findings and constraints: Rarefaction showed that sequencing of sorted subsets was incomplete (despite large depth). Among donors, the sharing of clonotypes was expected to be influenced by sequencing depth. Sharing across a few donors was seen in around 5% of naive CD4 clonotypes.

The source of this sequence is a man aged 18 to 29 in good health. Some clones in this sample may be carry-over from other donors' samples. The chain employs TRBV27 and TRBJ2-2, with a weak D call TRBD1 (5 bases). Input material: naive CD8+ T cells from PBMCs. CDR3 bases: TGTGCCAGCAGAACAGGCAACACCGGGGAGCTGTTTTTT. Amino acid sequence: CASRTGNTGELFF.